A selection of T cell receptor beta chains follows, all from one sample in a study of T cells after yellow fever vaccination. Using its own MiXCR run on the 5' RACE reads, TCRdb lists one record per CDR3 protein. The sample consists of about 360,000 distinct CDR3 sequences, approximately 5.7% of them appearing once. Sequencing used PBMCs, obtained 5 days after the yellow fever booster vaccination. The receptors were sampled from a man younger than 45 who received the YFV17D yellow fever vaccine. CDR3s include the opening cysteine and the closing phenylalanine or tryptophan. D genes are given only for firm matches. A clone size is listed for some rows: how often the clone was seen (once, few, many), or a class if it is expanded.

size	D	J	V	DNA	CDR3
NA	NA	TRBJ2-3	TRBV18	TGTGCCAGCTCACCAGGGAATGTGGCGTATGCGCAGTATTTT	CASSPGNVAYAQYF
NA	NA	TRBJ1-5	TRBV6-1	TGTGCCAGCACCCCCGGACATGCCCTTCCAAATCAGCCCCAGCATTTT	CASTPGHALPNQPQHF
many	NA	TRBJ2-3	TRBV7-2	TGTGCCAGCTTAAGCACAGATACGCAGTATTTT	CASLSTDTQYF
many	NA	TRBJ2-3	TRBV2	TGTGCCAGCCGAGTCTCCTCCACAGATACGCAGTATTTT	CASRVSSTDTQYF
many	TRBD2	TRBJ2-7	TRBV29-1	TGCAGCGTTGCTGTGGCGGGAGGTCGACGCGAGCAGTACTTC	CSVAVAGGRREQYF
many	TRBD1	TRBJ2-6	TRBV3-1	TGTGCCAGCAGCCAAGCCCCGATGACAGGGGGCTATCAGTCTGGGGCCAACGTCCTGACTTTC	CASSQAPMTGGYQSGANVLTF
many	TRBD1	TRBJ1-1	TRBV29-1	TGCAGCGGTACACCCGGGACAGGGGCTATCACTGAAGCTTTCTTT	CSGTPGTGAITEAFF
NA	TRBD1	TRBJ2-3	TRBV10-3	TGTGCCACTGGGACAGTCTCCACAGATACGCAGTATTTT	CATGTVSTDTQYF
NA	NA	TRBJ2-1	TRBV20-1	TGCAGTGCGGACGGCCTCTCCTACAATGAGCAGTTCTTC	CSADGLSYNEQFF
NA	TRBD2	TRBJ2-1	TRBV6-2/TRBV6-3	TGTGCCAGCAGTGACCGACCTTTAGCGGGAGCCATTGAGCAGTTCTTC	CASSDRPLAGAIEQFF
NA	NA	TRBJ2-7	TRBV5-1	TGCGCCAGCAGCTTGGCCGTAACATTCTCCTACGAGCAGTACTTC	CASSLAVTFSYEQYF
NA	TRBD1	TRBJ1-5	TRBV7-2	TGTGCCAGCAGCGGACAGGGTCAGCCCCAGCATTTT	CASSGQGQPQHF
few	NA	TRBJ2-7	TRBV24-1	TGTGCCACCAGTGATCGGGCGGACGGCGAGCAGTACTTC	CATSDRADGEQYF
few	NA	TRBJ1-1	TRBV7-8	TGTGCCAGCAGCTTAGGGAGGGGGATGAACACTGAAGCTTTCTTT	CASSLGRGMNTEAFF
many	NA	TRBJ1-6	TRBV30	TGTGCCTGGAGTTCCGGGGGCGGGTCCAATTCACCCCTCCACTTT	CAWSSGGGSNSPLHF
NA	NA	TRBJ2-7	TRBV20-1	TGCAGTGCTAGAGGGACAGTCTCCTACGAGCAGTACTTC	CSARGTVSYEQYF
many	NA	TRBJ2-5	TRBV5-6	TGTGCCAGCAGCCCGCCCGCCGGAGGGGAGACCCAGTACTTC	CASSPPAGGETQYF
many	TRBD1	TRBJ2-1	TRBV29-1	TGCAGCGTTGTACGCAGGGGGTGGGAATACAATGAGCAGTTCTTC	CSVVRRGWEYNEQFF
few	TRBD2	TRBJ2-5	TRBV28	TGTGCCAGCAGAAGTGCCGGGACTAGCGGCCAAGAGACCCAGTACTTC	CASRSAGTSGQETQYF
few	TRBD1	TRBJ2-3	TRBV20-1	TGCAGTGCTACCCGGGACAGGGGGCCCGAACAAGACACAGATACGCAGTATTTT	CSATRDRGPEQDTDTQYF
few	NA	TRBJ1-2	TRBV29-1	TGCAGCGTTGAGACAGCGGGCCGTATATATGGCTACACCTTC	CSVETAGRIYGYTF
few	NA	TRBJ1-1	TRBV20-1	TGCAGTGCAACCCCTCACAGGGTGAACACTGAAGCTTTCTTT	CSATPHRVNTEAFF
NA	TRBD2	TRBJ2-7	TRBV20-1	TGCAGTGCTAGAGATCCGAGGGAGGGCCTCTCCGAGCAGTACTTC	CSARDPREGLSEQYF
many	TRBD1	TRBJ2-7	TRBV12-3/TRBV12-4	TGTGCCAGCAGTTCCCCGACAGGGTTCGAGCAGTACTTC	CASSSPTGFEQYF